The 18 T cell receptor beta chains below were found in one sample sequenced in a study of T-cell reconstitution after alpha-beta-depleted transplantation in children. Construction of the TCRbeta library involved unique molecular identifiers. TCRdb re-derived calls from the PCR reads in MiXCR, one entry per CDR3 protein. In the table there are hundreds of thousands of distinct CDR3 sequences, about a tenth of which are singletons. Source: PBMCs, taken before TCRalphabeta/CD19-depleted stem cell transplant. These receptors came from a child younger than two with acute myeloid leukemia, due to receive a stem cell transplant.

Comment on this clonotype: One end of the junction fails to match germline, which may point to a read error. CDR3 amino acids: CVSSPHAGQGNYEQYF. CDR3 nucleotide sequence: TGTGTCAGCAGCCCCCATGCGGGACAGGGTAACTACGAGCAGTACTTC. The chain couples TRBV7-8 to TRBJ2-7; 9 nucleotides align to TRBD1. There are 16 residues in the CDR3. CDR1 and CDR2 from the germline V gene are SGHVS and FQNEAQ.

This clonotype was observed many times. CDR3 loop: CSVAAAVNYGYTF. CDR3 nucleotides: TGCAGCGTCGCCGCCGCAGTTAACTATGGCTACACCTTC. The chain has TRBV29-1 and TRBJ1-2; D call uncertain. The CDR3 runs to 13 residues. The germline V gene has CDR1 SQVTM and CDR2 ANQGSEA. Trimming stripped 6 bases from V and 1 base from J, with 12 bases between. The complete variable domain, with remaining parts taken from reference TRBV29-1 and TRBJ1-2, reads SAVISQKPSRDICQRGTSLTIQCQVDSQVTMMFWYRQQPGQSLTLIATANQGSEATYESGFVIDKFPISRPNLTFSTLTVSNMSPEDSSIYLCSVAAAVNYGYTFGSGTRLTVV.

This clonotype was found many times. V is TRBV7-7 and J is TRBJ2-1; D is unclear. There are 13 residues in the CDR3. CDR1 and CDR2 (germline): SSHAT, FNYEAQ (reference sequence). V shed 0 bases and J shed 3 bases, with 3 bases lying between them. CDR3: CASSLAHYNEQFF. The DNA of the CDR3 is TGTGCCAGCAGCTTAGCCCACTACAATGAGCAGTTCTTC.

At least ten counts were recorded for this clonotype. In nucleotides, the CDR3 is TGCGCCAGCAGCCTCGGGACTAGCGGGCTCGAGCAGTACTTC. This codes for CASSLGTSGLEQYF. The gene calls are TRBV5-1 and TRBJ2-7; TRBD2 aligns across 12 bases. CDR3 size: 14 residues. Losses at the gene ends were 4 bases for V and 6 bases for J; bases not matched to a gene: 5. CDR1 is SGHRS and CDR2 is YFSETQ in the germline V gene.

Details on this clonotype: A much larger clonotype is one base distant, so this may be a read error. The CDR3 DNA sequence: TGTGCCAACAGTTCCCCGACTAGCGGGAACACCGGGGAGCTGTTTTTT. Encoded protein: CANSSPTSGNTGELFF. The chain uses TRBV28 and TRBJ2-2; 9 bases are shared with TRBD2. This CDR3 spans 16 amino acids. CDR1 and CDR2 (germline): MDHEN, SYDVKM.

This clonotype was seen repeatedly, ten times or more. J is TRBJ2-2 and V is TRBV5-6; the D is unclear. Germline values: CDR1 SGHDT, CDR2 YYEEEE. The V end was cut by 1 base, the J end by 6 bases, with 4 bases between. This CDR3 region has 12 residues. The CDR3 nucleotides read TGTGCCAGCAGCTTGAAGTCCGGGGAGCTGTTTTTT. The encoded protein is CASSLKSGELFF. Full variable domain (remainder filled in from reference TRBV5-6 and TRBJ2-2): DAGVTQSPTHLIKTRGQQVTLRCSPKSGHDTVSWYQQALGQGPQFIFQYYEEEERQRGNFPDRFSGHQFPNYSSELNVNALLLGDSALYLCASSLKSGELFFGEGSRLTVL.

This clonotype came up many times. This sequence joins TRBV21-1 and TRBJ1-5; the table's D call, TRBD1, was not checked against the DNA. TRBV21-1 is given as a pseudogene. The CDR3 sequence is 17 residues long. This chain's CDR3 is CASNFDRGRLRYQPQHF. The CDR3 nucleotides are TGTGCCAGCAATTTCGACAGGGGCCGTCTCCGGTATCAGCCCCAGCATTTT.

Many counts were recorded for this clonotype. The J gene is TRBJ1-5, the V gene TRBV6-5, with TRBD1 identical over 8 bases. This CDR3 has 17 residues. V lost 4 bases, J lost 6 bases, and 14 bases stayed unmatched. Germline CDR1 MNHEY, CDR2 SVGAGI. The CDR3 here is CASSSRAGGSMGQPQHF. CDR3 sequence (DNA): TGTGCCAGCAGTTCAAGGGCAGGGGGCTCGATGGGTCAGCCCCAGCATTTT.

This clonotype occurred many times. The gene calls are TRBV10-3 and TRBJ2-1, with 10 bases aligning to TRBD2. The CDR3 length is 17 residues. The germline V gene has CDR1 ENHRY and CDR2 SYGVKD. V was pared by 2 bases and J by 4 bases, with 8 bases of the junction left unmatched. CDR3 residues: CAISERSGRAGYNEQFF. CDR3 nucleotides: TGTGCCATCAGTGAGCGGAGCGGGAGGGCCGGTTACAATGAGCAGTTCTTC.

Turning to this clonotype: Relative to the germline gene, one junction end is altered; a read error may explain this. This chain connects TRBV27 to TRBJ1-5; D not resolved. This CDR3 comprises 14 residues. Per the germline V gene, CDR1 is MNHEY and CDR2 is SMNVEV (reference sequence). The CDR3 coding sequence is TGCGCCAGCAGTTTCCTGGGTGGCAATCAGCCCCAGCATTTC. Amino acids: CASSFLGGNQPQHF.

This clonotype was observed many times. This chain connects TRBV7-8 to TRBJ1-2; tentative D call: TRBD1 (5 bases). Looked up from germline, CDR1 is SGHVS and CDR2 is FQNEAQ. The CDR3 spans 14 residues. V was cut by 1 base and J by 4 bases, with 10 bases left in between. The CDR3 region is CASSLDRRVYGYTF. CDR3 DNA: TGTGCCAGCAGCTTAGACAGGCGAGTCTATGGCTACACCTTC.

The V and J genes are TRBV19 and TRBJ2-1; 11 positions match TRBD2. Germline V gene data show CDR1 as LNHDA and CDR2 as SQIVND (reference sequence). The ends lost 5 bases at V and 1 base at J; junction bases unmatched: 7. There are 17 residues in the CDR3. The CDR3 loop reads CASSVLAGEGSYNEQFF. The CDR3 coding sequence is TGTGCCAGTAGTGTACTAGCGGGAGAAGGGTCCTACAATGAGCAGTTCTTC. Supplemented by reference TRBV19 and TRBJ2-1, the full variable domain reads DGGITQSPKYLFRKEGQNVTLSCEQNLNHDAMYWYRQDPGQGLRLIYYSQIVNDFQKGDIAEGYSVSREKKESFPLTVTSAQKNPTAFYLCASSVLAGEGSYNEQFFGPGTRLTVL.

Ten or more counts support this clonotype. The chain links TRBV7-3 to TRBJ2-1; D ambiguous. From germline, CDR1 is SGHTA and CDR2 FQGTGA. V gave up 3 bases and J gave up 5 bases, with 17 bases separating them. The CDR3 contains 16 residues. This CDR3 is CASSLGLSWEDNEQFF. Written as DNA, the CDR3 is TGTGCCAGCAGCTTGGGCTTGTCATGGGAAGACAATGAGCAGTTCTTC.

This clonotype showed up just a few times. The chain uses TRBV2 and TRBJ2-7, with D uncertain. Germline loops: CDR1 SNHLY, CDR2 FYNNEI. The CDR3 is 12 amino acids. V gave up 8 bases and J gave up 2 bases, with 10 bases separating them. The CDR3 nucleotides read TGTGCCAGCGACGGCAGGCCCTACGAGCAGTACTTC. Its protein is CASDGRPYEQYF.

This clonotype has ten or more counts. V usage is TRBV20-1 and J usage is TRBJ1-5; 9 bases fit TRBD1. Trimming removed 5 bases from V and 1 base from J; junction bases left unmatched: 6. The CDR3 totals 15 residues. CDR1 is DFQATT and CDR2 is SNEGSKA in the germline V gene (reference sequence). CDR3 sequence (DNA): TGCAGTGCTGGCAGGACAGGGGCGAGCAATCAGCCCCAGCATTTT. This sequence encodes CSAGRTGASNQPQHF.

This clonotype was recorded many times. A much larger clone lies a single base off, so this may be a read error. The V call is TRBV5-1, the J call TRBJ1-1, with D unresolved. CDR1 is SGHRS and CDR2 is YFSETQ in the germline V gene. The CDR3 length is 11 residues. The germline V and J ends were trimmed by 7 bases and 7 bases, with 11 bases remaining between them. The CDR3 loop reads CASRQRNEAFF. The CDR3 nucleotides read TGCGCCAGCCGCCAGAGGAATGAAGCTTTCTTT.

This clonotype was recorded many times. The V gene is TRBV4-2, the J gene TRBJ2-2, with D possibly TRBD1 on 6 matching bases. V lost 2 bases, J lost 0 bases, and 13 bases lay in between. The CDR3 consists of 17 residues. The germline gives CDR1 LGHNA, CDR2 YNFKEQ. In DNA, the CDR3 is TGTGCCAGCAGCCAACTTCGCACAGGGACGAACACCGGGGAGCTGTTTTTT. This encodes CASSQLRTGTNTGELFF.

This clonotype was counted only a few times. This may be a read error: a much more frequent sequence differs by one nucleotide. CDR3 sequence: CASNLRTSGRLYEQFF. CDR3 nucleotides: TGTGCCAGCAACTTAAGGACTAGCGGGAGACTGTATGAGCAGTTCTTC. The chain couples TRBV7-9 to TRBJ2-1; TRBD2 matches at 13 bases. Germline values: CDR1 SEHNR, CDR2 FQNEAQ (reference sequence). The CDR3 spans 16 residues. Full variable domain (rest looked up from reference TRBV7-9 and TRBJ2-1): DTGVSQNPRHKITKRGQNVTFRCDPISEHNRLYWYRQTLGQGPEFLTYFQNEAQLEKSRLLSDRFSAERPKGSFSTLEIQRTEQGDSAMYLCASNLRTSGRLYEQFFGPGTRLTVL.